Following are 19 T cell receptor beta chains from one sample sequenced in a study of beta chain features in type 1 diabetes. Reverse transcription of all isolated RNA meant that expressed TCRB transcripts were sequenced. Only in-frame clones appear in the TCRdb table, and some are missing; sequencing was by immunoSEQ multiplex PCR. The top ten hold around 0.02% of the sample, which has over 700,000 clones, roughly a sixth seen once. Specimen: naive CD4+ T cells from blood. Receptors originate from a woman between 18 and 29 years old in good health.

This sequence joins TRBV7-9 and TRBJ2-3, with D maybe TRBD2 (5 bases). Germline V lookup: CDR1 SEHNR, CDR2 FQNEAQ (reference sequence). The CDR3 contains 16 residues. Between the trimmed V and J ends, which lost 3 bases and 5 bases, there was a span of 18 bases. CDR3 protein: CASSFPAGRVVDTQYF. CDR3 nucleotides: TGTGCCAGCAGCTTCCCGGCGGGTAGAGTGGTAGATACGCAGTATTTT.

This clone has just a few counts. The chain couples TRBV11-1 to TRBJ2-3; tentative D call: TRBD2 (5 bases). CDR1 SGHAT and CDR2 FQDESV come from the germline V gene (reference sequence). This CDR3 has 13 amino acids. Trimming took 5 bases from V and 3 from J, leaving 9 bases between them. The CDR3 spells CASSRDQTDTQYF. CDR3 in DNA: TGTGCCAGCAGCCGGGATCAGACAGATACGCAGTATTTT. Supplemented by reference TRBV11-1 and TRBJ2-3, the full variable domain reads EAEVAQSPRYKITEKSQAVAFWCDPISGHATLYWYRQILGQGPELLVQFQDESVVDDSQLPKDRFSAERLKGVDSTLKIQPAELGDSAMYLCASSRDQTDTQYFGPGTRLTVL.

This clone was picked up a small number of times. The CDR3 loop reads CASSPQASGGYNEQFF. The DNA for the CDR3 is TGTGCCAGCTCACCACAGGCTAGCGGGGGTTACAATGAGCAGTTCTTC. V usage is TRBV18 and J usage is TRBJ2-1; TRBD2 aligns across 10 bases. Germline V gene lookup returns CDR1 KGHSH and CDR2 LQKENI. The V and J ends lost 1 base and 4 bases, in that order; junction bases with no gene match: 4. The CDR3 loop spans 16 amino acids.

V and J are TRBV18 and TRBJ2-7; D unclear. V lost 3 bases and J 6 bases, leaving 9 bases between the germline ends. Per the germline V gene, CDR1 is KGHSH and CDR2 is LQKENI. CDR3 length: 12 amino acids. CDR3 region: CASSPSRSEQYF. CDR3 coding DNA: TGTGCCAGCTCACCGAGTAGGAGCGAGCAGTACTTC. The complete variable domain, with remaining parts taken from reference TRBV18 and TRBJ2-7, reads NAGVMQNPRHLVRRRGQEARLRCSPMKGHSHVYWYRQLPEEGLKFMVYLQKENIIDESGMPKERFSAEFPKEGPSILRIQQVVRGDSAAYFCASSPSRSEQYFGPGTRLTVT.

This clone was seen a single time. V usage is TRBV18 and J usage is TRBJ1-2; TRBD1 might be the D (5 bases). The V gene lost 6 bases and the J gene lost 6 bases, with 20 bases spanning the gap. The CDR3 extends over 15 amino acids. Germline CDR1 KGHSH, CDR2 LQKENI. CDR3 protein: CASSPIQGEYNGYTF. The CDR3 bases are TGTGCCAGCTCGCCCATCCAGGGAGAGTATAATGGCTACACCTTC.

The chain has TRBV27 and TRBJ2-6, with D unresolved. Germline CDR1 and CDR2: MNHEY and SMNVEV (reference sequence). The CDR3 length is 13 residues. Trimming shortened V by 8 bases and J by 2 bases, and 7 bases separated the two germline ends. CDR3 protein: CASRKAGANVLTF. CDR3 DNA sequence: TGTGCCAGCCGGAAAGCTGGGGCCAACGTCCTGACTTTC.

The V and J genes are TRBV7-8 and TRBJ1-2, with unresolved D. There are 13 residues in the CDR3. The V end was cut by 6 bases, the J end by 8 bases, with 16 bases between. CDR1 and CDR2 from the germline V gene are SGHVS and FQNEAQ. In DNA, the CDR3 is TGTGCCAGCAGTCCCCGGGCCCCTGCGGGCTACACCTTC. It specifies CASSPRAPAGYTF.

Only a few counts were recorded for this clone. This chain joins TRBV10-3 and TRBJ2-1; no definite D call. CDR1 is ENHRY and CDR2 is SYGVKD in the germline V gene. Trimming took 3 bases from V and 6 from J, leaving 12 bases between them. The CDR3 spans 14 residues. CDR3 nucleotides: TGTGCCATCAGTGAATCTCCTAGGCCCAATGAGCAGTTCTTC. The encoded protein is CAISESPRPNEQFF.

The chain recombines TRBV5-4 with TRBJ2-1; D ambiguous. Trimming took off 0 bases at V and 0 bases at J, with 13 bases between the two ends. Germline CDR1 reads SGHNT; CDR2 reads YYREEE (reference sequence). This CDR3 region has 17 residues. CDR3 nucleotides: TGTGCCAGCAGCTTGGGAAGAGACTGGAGCTCCTACAATGAGCAGTTCTTC. Its protein is CASSLGRDWSSYNEQFF.

The genes are TRBV4-3 and TRBJ2-6, with no clear D. CDR3 length: 15 residues. V dropped 0 bases and J dropped 0 bases, with 3 bases sitting between them. CDR1 and CDR2 (germline): LGHNA, YSLEER. The CDR3 region is CASSQDLSGANVLTF. The DNA of the CDR3 is TGCGCCAGCAGCCAAGATCTCTCTGGGGCCAACGTCCTGACTTTC.

The sample holds a few counts of this clone. V is TRBV10-1 and J is TRBJ2-5; 8 nucleotides agree with TRBD2. V lost 3 bases to trimming and J lost 5 bases; unmatched junction nucleotides: 5. CDR1 is WNHNN and CDR2 is SYGVQD in the germline V gene (reference sequence). The CDR3 consists of 14 residues. DNA for the CDR3: TGCGCCAGCAGTGAAGCGGGAGCTTCTGAGACCCAGTACTTC. This codes for CASSEAGASETQYF.

The chain uses TRBV28 and TRBJ2-5; D is ambiguous. Matching the DNA end better, TRBJ2-7 makes the J call doubtful. The CDR3 has 12 amino acids. Germline V lookup: CDR1 MDHEN, CDR2 SYDVKM. CDR3 loop: CASRRALHEQYF. As DNA, the CDR3 is TGTGCCAGCAGACGGGCCCTTCACGAGCAGTACTTC.

The chain links TRBV28 to TRBJ2-7; 7 bases are a match to TRBD1. Unmatched junction bases numbered 8, after V lost 6 bases and J lost 0 bases. The CDR3 runs to 15 residues. Germline V gene data show CDR1 as MDHEN and CDR2 as SYDVKM. This chain's CDR3 is CASSLVGQASYEQYF. CDR3 DNA: TGTGCCAGCAGCCTAGTTGGACAGGCCTCCTACGAGCAGTACTTC.

The chain is built from TRBV28 and TRBJ2-7, with D tentatively TRBD1 or TRBD2 (5 bases each). Per the germline V gene, CDR1 is MDHEN and CDR2 is SYDVKM. V shed 2 bases and J shed 3 bases, with 8 bases lying between them. The CDR3 is 13 amino acids. For the CDR3, the DNA is TGTGCCAGCAGTTTAGGGGACCTCTACGAGCAGTACTTC. Translating it yields CASSLGDLYEQYF.

This clone was observed once. J is TRBJ1-3 and V is TRBV9; 7 nucleotides match TRBD1. The CDR3 totals 17 residues. In germline, CDR1 is SGDLS, CDR2 YYNGEE. V gave up 0 bases and J gave up 1 base; unmatched junction bases: 7. For the CDR3, the DNA is TGTGCCAGCAGCGTAGACCCCACAGGGGTTTCTGGAAACACCATATATTTT. Protein product: CASSVDPTGVSGNTIYF.

The rearrangement links TRBV4-3 to TRBJ2-3; D is undetermined. The CDR3 covers 13 residues. Germline assignment: CDR1 LGHNA and CDR2 YSLEER. V was clipped by 4 bases and J by 6 bases, with 11 bases between them. Here the CDR3 DNA reads TGCGCCAGCAGCCTTAACGACGGCGATACGCAGTATTTT. Protein product: CASSLNDGDTQYF.

This clone was counted a few times. The V call is TRBV18, the J call TRBJ2-1; TRBD1 matches at 9 bases. Looked up from germline, CDR1 is KGHSH and CDR2 is LQKENI. The trim removed 4 bases at V and 3 bases at J, leaving 10 bases unmatched. The length of the CDR3 is 17 residues. The CDR3, as DNA: TGTGCCAGCTCACACAATACGGACAGGGGAAACTACAATGAGCAGTTCTTC. It yields the protein CASSHNTDRGNYNEQFF.

A few counts support this clone. This chain uses TRBV2 with TRBJ2-3, with 9 bases fitting TRBD2. J gave up 0 bases and V 6 bases, and 4 bases lay outside the gene matches. Germline lookup yields CDR1 SNHLY and CDR2 FYNNEI. The CDR3 is 15 amino acids. CDR3 DNA: TGTGCCAGCAGCAGACTAGCGGACAGCACAGATACGCAGTATTTT. This encodes CASSRLADSTDTQYF.

V and J are TRBV9 and TRBJ2-3, with a weak D call TRBD1 (5 bases). The germline V gene has CDR1 SGDLS and CDR2 YYNGEE. V shed 0 bases and J shed 2 bases, with 13 bases lying between them. This CDR3 comprises 16 residues. This CDR3 is CASSVGLTGFTDTQYF. The CDR3, as DNA: TGTGCCAGCAGCGTAGGCCTAACAGGATTCACAGATACGCAGTATTTT.